The 10 T cell receptor beta chains given below trace back to one sample, sequenced in a study of neurological immune-mediated disorders. TCRdb processed the 5' RACE reads anew with MiXCR; each CDR3 protein has one entry. Of 50,000 to 65,000 distinct CDR3 sequences listed, less than 6% are singletons. What was sequenced was PBMCs. The receptors were gathered from a woman aged 45-60 years with multiple sclerosis.

The table lists this clonotype with many counts. The chain joins TRBV15 to TRBJ2-1, with D hard to call. The germline V gene encodes CDR1 LNHNV and CDR2 YYDKDF (reference sequence). V was shortened by 0 bases and J by 8 bases, with 5 bases between the two germline ends. The CDR3 is 12 residues long. CDR3 DNA sequence: TGTGCCACCAGCAGAGATTCTTATGAGCAGTTCTTC. Its protein is CATSRDSYEQFF.

At least ten counts were recorded for this clonotype. This chain uses TRBV10-1 with TRBJ2-2; no clear D. The V end lost 5 bases, the J end lost 6 bases, and 10 bases lay between the germline ends. The CDR3 spans 13 residues. The V gene's germline CDR1 is WNHNN and CDR2 SYGVQD (reference sequence). CDR3 sequence reads: CASSLTRPGELFF. The CDR3 region has the DNA TGCGCCAGCAGTCTAACGCGGCCCGGGGAGCTGTTTTTT.

The chain links TRBV7-3 to TRBJ2-2; no reliable D call. The CDR3 totals 14 residues. V gave up 6 bases and J gave up 5 bases, with 13 bases separating them. The germline CDR1 and CDR2 sequences are SGHTA and FQGTGA. CDR3 sequence (DNA): TGTGCCAGCAGTTACTCCGGTGGGACCGGGGAGCTGTTTTTT. This gives the protein CASSYSGGTGELFF.

This clonotype was counted at least ten times. The J gene is TRBJ2-1, the V gene TRBV3-1; D call uncertain. Germline V gives CDR1 LGHDT, CDR2 YNNKEL (reference sequence). Deletions cut 0 bases from V and 1 base from J, with 7 bases between. This CDR3 has 15 amino acids. Here the CDR3 reads CASSQDASSYNEQFF. The CDR3 DNA is TGTGCCAGCAGCCAAGATGCGAGTTCCTACAATGAGCAGTTCTTC.

This clonotype was counted many times. V usage is TRBV7-2 and J usage is TRBJ2-7; no definite D call. The germline V and J ends were trimmed by 5 bases and 1 base, with 12 bases remaining between them. Germline V lookup: CDR1 SGHTA, CDR2 FQGNSA. CDR3 length: 14 amino acids. CDR3 protein: CASSRMVTSYEQYF. The CDR3 DNA sequence: TGTGCCAGCAGCCGCATGGTGACTTCCTACGAGCAGTACTTC.

This clonotype showed up many times. The chain couples TRBV5-1 to TRBJ1-5, with a tentative D call TRBD1 (6 bases). With 4 bases removed from V and 7 bases from J, the gap between germline ends came to 15 bases. Germline-derived CDR1 and CDR2 are SGHRS and YFSETQ. CDR3 length equals 14 residues. The CDR3 loop reads CASSTTGFDQPQHF. CDR3 nucleotides: TGCGCCAGCAGCACCACAGGGTTTGACCAGCCCCAGCATTTT.

This clonotype came up a few times. V gene TRBV5-1 combines with J gene TRBJ1-1, with D perhaps matching TRBD1 (5 bases). CDR3 length: 15 residues. Per the germline V gene, CDR1 is SGHRS and CDR2 is YFSETQ. Trimming cost V 0 bases and J 2 bases, with 11 bases left between them. The CDR3 loop reads CASSLAGLRNTEAFF. The DNA of the CDR3 is TGCGCCAGCAGCTTGGCGGGACTGAGAAACACTGAAGCTTTCTTT.

V is TRBV7-2 and J is TRBJ1-5; D is perhaps TRBD1 (5 bases). In germline, CDR1 is SGHTA, CDR2 FQGNSA. The CDR3 length is 15 residues. Deletions cut 5 bases from V and 0 bases from J, with 11 bases between. The CDR3 DNA reads TGTGCCAGCAGCATCCGAAGGGGTAGCAATCAGCCCCAGCATTTT. This sequence encodes CASSIRRGSNQPQHF.

This clonotype showed up many times. V gene TRBV12-3 or TRBV12-4 combines with J gene TRBJ2-3; perhaps TRBD2 as D (5 bases). The CDR3 contains 13 residues. Trimming stripped 6 bases from V and 5 bases from J, with 12 bases between. This CDR3 is CASSGNLGDTQYF. DNA of the CDR3: TGTGCCAGCAGCGGGAACCTGGGAGATACGCAGTATTTT.

This clonotype has ten or more counts. CDR3 region: CASHRGADTQYF. The CDR3 DNA follows: TGTGCCAGTCATCGGGGGGCAGATACGCAGTATTTT. This sequence joins TRBV6-6 and TRBJ2-3; 7 bases agree with TRBD2. Germline trimming cut 9 bases from V and 4 bases from J; bases unmatched to any gene: 4. In germline, CDR1 is MNHNY, CDR2 SVGAGI (reference sequence). The CDR3 is 12 amino acids.